These 25 T cell receptor beta chains were all obtained from the same sample, sequenced in a study of Ad26.COV2.S vaccination and SARS-CoV-2 variants. Treatment of the sample: roughly 20 received Ad26.COV2.S at low or high dose, single or two shots; 5 received placebo; per-sample allocation not given. Sampling took place 63 days after the first vaccine or placebo injection. TCRdb keeps only in-frame clones here, not all; method: immunoSEQ multiplex PCR. Altogether 350,000 to 500,000 clones are present, roughly 88% being singletons, with the ten largest covering more than 3.5%. The sequencing here drew on peripheral blood, taken in a trial of Ad26.COV2.S vaccine versus placebo. These receptors were obtained from a person between 18 and 65 years old who received the Ad26.COV2.S COVID-19 vaccine or a placebo.

The chain is built from TRBV25-1 and TRBJ2-5; D unresolved. Trimming took 0 bases from V and 3 from J, leaving 14 bases between them. The CDR3 loop spans 16 amino acids. Germline loops: CDR1 MGHDK, CDR2 SYGVNS. The CDR3 nucleotides read TGTGCCAGCAGTGAATACGAATATGGATTCGAAGAGACCCAGTACTTC. Its protein is CASSEYEYGFEETQYF.

In DNA, the CDR3 is TGTGCCAGCTCACCCTGGGAGCAGGAGCTGTTTTTT. It translates to CASSPWEQELFF. The V and J genes are TRBV18 and TRBJ2-2, with D possibly being TRBD2 (5 bases). The CDR3 runs 12 residues. The germline V gene encodes CDR1 KGHSH and CDR2 LQKENI. Trimming took off 3 bases at V and 10 bases at J, with 9 bases between the two ends.

This clone turned up a few times. The V and J genes are TRBV4-2 and TRBJ2-7; no firm D call. V lost 0 bases to trimming and J lost 0 bases, with 9 bases between them. CDR3 size: 15 residues. Germline V lookup: CDR1 LGHNA, CDR2 YNFKEQ. The CDR3 DNA reads as TGTGCCAGCAGCCAAGACAATTCCGGCTCCTACGAGCAGTACTTC. It encodes CASSQDNSGSYEQYF.

The rearrangement uses TRBV24-1 and TRBJ2-1; 9 bases are shared with TRBD1. CDR1 KGHDR and CDR2 SFDVKD come from the germline V gene. The CDR3 contains 16 residues. Trimming cost V 4 bases and J 5 bases; bases outside gene matches: 8. DNA for the CDR3: TGTGCCACCAGTGACTTCGGGACAGGGAAAAACAATGAGCAGTTCTTC. This codes for CATSDFGTGKNNEQFF.

The CDR3, as DNA: TGCGCCAGCAGCCCGGGGTCCCTGAGCACAGATACGCAGTATTTT. Protein product: CASSPGSLSTDTQYF. The chain combines TRBV5-1 with TRBJ2-3; D might be TRBD2 (5 bases). The CDR3 is 15 amino acids. The V gene lost 4 bases and the J gene lost 0 bases, with 12 bases spanning the gap. Germline-derived CDR1 and CDR2 are SGHRS and YFSETQ. The full variable domain, in which reference TRBV5-1 and TRBJ2-3 provide the parts outside the CDR3, is KAGVTQTPRYLIKTRGQQVTLSCSPISGHRSVSWYQQTPGQGLQFLFEYFSETQRNKGNFPGRFSGRQFSNSRSEMNVSTLELGDSALYLCASSPGSLSTDTQYFGPGTRLTVL.

The gene calls are TRBV28 and TRBJ2-1, with 10 positions matching TRBD2. Germline CDR1 MDHEN, CDR2 SYDVKM. The J segment lost 6 bases and the V segment lost 9 bases, leaving 8 bases of the junction unmatched. The CDR3 is 14 amino acids. CDR3 coding DNA: TGTGCCAGTACCGGGACTAGCGAGATCAATGAGCAGTTCTTC. It is translated as CASTGTSEINEQFF. Supplemented by reference TRBV28 and TRBJ2-1, the full variable domain reads DVKVTQSSRYLVKRTGEKVFLECVQDMDHENMFWYRQDPGLGLRLIYFSYDVKMKEKGDIPEGYSVSREKKERFSLILESASTNQTSMYLCASTGTSEINEQFFGPGTRLTVL.

This rearrangement joins TRBV5-6 to TRBJ2-7; 8 bases map to TRBD2. This CDR3 is built from 16 residues. Germline trimming cut 4 bases from V and 0 bases from J; bases unmatched to any gene: 9. Germline lookup yields CDR1 SGHDT and CDR2 YYEEEE. CDR3 coding DNA: TGTGCCAGCAGCACCCATACTAGCGGCCCCTCCTACGAGCAGTACTTC. It specifies CASSTHTSGPSYEQYF. Looking up the rest from reference TRBV5-6 and TRBJ2-7 gives the full variable domain: DAGVTQSPTHLIKTRGQQVTLRCSPKSGHDTVSWYQQALGQGPQFIFQYYEEEERQRGNFPDRFSGHQFPNYSSELNVNALLLGDSALYLCASSTHTSGPSYEQYFGPGTRLTVT.

The CDR3 protein is CASALPSYEQYF. DNA of the CDR3: TGTGCTAGTGCCCTCCCATCCTACGAGCAGTACTTC. The chain combines TRBV12-5 with TRBJ2-7; D gene uncertain. Between the trimmed V and J ends, which lost 7 bases and 1 base, there was a span of 8 bases. The germline CDR1 and CDR2 sequences are LGHNT and FRNRAP. The CDR3 has 12 amino acids.

V usage is TRBV7-6 and J usage is TRBJ2-3, with 7 bases that match TRBD2. Trimming removed 2 bases from V and 0 bases from J; junction bases left unmatched: 8. This CDR3 comprises 17 residues. Germline loops: CDR1 SGHVS, CDR2 FNYEAQ. CDR3 bases: TGTGCCAGCAGCTTATCTAGCGGAATCACTAGCACAGATACGCAGTATTTT. Encoded protein: CASSLSSGITSTDTQYF. Complete variable domain (other parts from reference TRBV7-6 and TRBJ2-3): GAGVSQSPRYKVTKRGQDVALRCDPISGHVSLYWYRQALGQGPEFLTYFNYEAQQDKSGLPNDRFSAERPEGSISTLTIQRTEQRDSAMYRCASSLSSGITSTDTQYFGPGTRLTVL.

This clone appeared once. The V gene is TRBV5-8, the J gene TRBJ2-1; a weak D match, TRBD1 (5 bases). The V gene's germline CDR1 is SGHTS and CDR2 YDEGEE. The length of the CDR3 is 14 residues. Trimming removed 4 bases from V and 4 bases from J, with 12 bases in between. The CDR3 loop is CASSLGTGYNEQFF. CDR3 DNA sequence: TGTGCCAGCAGCCTAGGAACAGGTTACAATGAGCAGTTCTTC.

The chain combines TRBV2 with TRBJ2-7, with unresolved D. CDR3 length: 11 residues. V was cut by 9 bases and J by 0 bases, with 6 bases left in between. Germline loops: CDR1 SNHLY, CDR2 FYNNEI. The CDR3 coding sequence is TGTGCCAGTGCCCTCTCCTACGAGCAGTACTTC. Translating gives CASALSYEQYF.

The gene calls are TRBV7-9 and TRBJ2-7; 14 bases are shared with TRBD2. CDR3 length equals 16 residues. With V trimmed by 4 bases and J by 0 bases, 2 bases remained unmatched. CDR1 is SEHNR, CDR2 FQNEAQ, per germline (reference sequence). The CDR3 DNA reads TGTGCCAGCAGCTCCGGGACTAGCGGGAGCTCCTACGAGCAGTACTTC. Amino acids: CASSSGTSGSSYEQYF.

This chain links TRBV19 with TRBJ2-6; no definite D call. The V end lost 6 bases, the J end lost 0 bases, and 6 bases lay between the germline ends. The length of the CDR3 is 14 residues. In germline, CDR1 is LNHDA, CDR2 SQIVND (reference sequence). The CDR3 DNA reads TGTGCCAGTAGGAGCCGCTCTGGGGCCAACGTCCTGACTTTC. Translated: CASRSRSGANVLTF.

The rearrangement joins TRBV6-2 or TRBV6-3 to TRBJ2-4, with D perhaps TRBD1 or TRBD2 (6 bases each). Between the trimmed V and J ends, which lost 4 bases and 4 bases, there was a span of 17 bases. Germline values: CDR1 MNHEY, CDR2 SVGEGT. CDR3 size: 16 residues. CDR3 region: CASSSHPRGAKNIQYF. CDR3 nucleotides: TGTGCCAGCAGTTCGCATCCGAGGGGGGCTAAAAACATTCAGTACTTC.

V and J are TRBV6-2 or TRBV6-3 and TRBJ2-5; tentatively, D is TRBD1 or TRBD2 (5 bases each). V was cut by 5 bases and J by 4 bases, with 20 bases left in between. Germline V gene sequence: CDR1 MNHEY, CDR2 SVGEGT. This CDR3 region has 16 residues. The CDR3 bases are TGTGCCAGCAGTACCCCCGGGACGGCATTGAGAGAGACCCAGTACTTC. Translating gives CASSTPGTALRETQYF.

With regard to this clone: Other DNA sequences in the same sample also yield this CDR3. The gene calls are TRBV19 and TRBJ2-7, with TRBD2 matching over 8 bases. Trimming at V came to 6 bases and at J to 3 bases, leaving 4 bases not matched to a gene. The CDR3 sequence is 13 residues long. Germline V CDR1 and CDR2: LNHDA, SQIVND (reference sequence). The chain's CDR3 is CASSSSGSYEQYF. As DNA, the CDR3 is TGTGCCAGTAGCTCAAGCGGGAGCTACGAGCAGTACTTC.

The J gene is TRBJ2-1, the V gene TRBV29-1; 7 bases agree with TRBD1. V was pared by 4 bases and J by 3 bases, with 0 bases of the junction left unmatched. Germline values: CDR1 SQVTM, CDR2 ANQGSEA. CDR3 length: 12 amino acids. CDR3 residues: CSVGTGYNEQFF. For the CDR3, the DNA is TGCAGCGTTGGGACAGGCTACAATGAGCAGTTCTTC.

The chain is built from TRBV7-9 and TRBJ2-5, with D perhaps assigned TRBD1 or TRBD2 (5 bases each). The V and J ends lost 1 base and 3 bases respectively, with 9 bases between them. Germline assignment: CDR1 SEHNR and CDR2 FQNEAQ (reference sequence). This CDR3 region has 14 residues. The CDR3, as DNA: TGTGCCAGCAGCTTAGTTCTGGGGGAAGAGACCCAGTACTTC. It codes for CASSLVLGEETQYF.

The chain joins TRBV11-2 to TRBJ1-4, with TRBD1 matching over 9 bases. This CDR3 is built from 18 residues. Germline V gives CDR1 SGHAT, CDR2 FQNNGV. V shed 5 bases, J shed 3 bases, and the junction held 13 bases outside the gene matches. Written as DNA, the CDR3 is TGTGCCAGCAGCCTCATCCCGGGACAGGGAGCGGCTAATGAAAAACTGTTTTTT. It codes for CASSLIPGQGAANEKLFF. Full variable domain (remainder filled in from reference TRBV11-2 and TRBJ1-4): EAGVAQSPRYKIIEKRQSVAFWCNPISGHATLYWYQQILGQGPKLLIQFQNNGVVDDSQLPKDRFSAERLKGVDSTLKIQPAKLEDSAVYLCASSLIPGQGAANEKLFFGSGTQLSVL.

The chain is built from TRBV27 and TRBJ2-3; no firm D call. V lost 7 bases to trimming and J lost 7 bases, with 21 bases between them. The germline V gene encodes CDR1 MNHEY and CDR2 SMNVEV (reference sequence). The CDR3 sequence is 15 residues long. CDR3 region: CASTPLAELIHTQYF. The CDR3 DNA reads TGTGCCAGCACCCCCCTTGCGGAACTGATACATACGCAGTATTTT.

The genes are TRBV10-3 and TRBJ2-3; TRBD2 aligns across 7 bases. CDR1 and CDR2 from the germline V gene are ENHRY and SYGVKD. This CDR3 spans 12 amino acids. J lost 7 bases, V lost 7 bases, and 5 bases had no gene match. This chain's CDR3 is CAIKGSGNTQYF. In DNA, the CDR3 is TGTGCCATCAAAGGGAGCGGGAATACGCAGTATTTT.

This chain uses TRBV5-6 with TRBJ1-5; D may be TRBD1 (6 bases). This CDR3 comprises 14 residues. V was trimmed by 0 bases and J by 4 bases, leaving 8 bases between them. The germline CDR1 and CDR2 sequences are SGHDT and YYEEEE. CDR3 DNA sequence: TGTGCCAGCAGCTTGGGGACAGCGAATCAGCCCCAGCATTTT. The encoded protein is CASSLGTANQPQHF.

The genes are TRBV9 and TRBJ2-3; D uncertain. The CDR3 totals 10 residues. Germline assignment: CDR1 SGDLS and CDR2 YYNGEE. Trimming took 8 bases from V and 4 from J, leaving 5 bases between them. CDR3 amino acids: CASGADTQYF. The CDR3 DNA follows: TGTGCCAGTGGAGCAGATACGCAGTATTTT.

In this sample, this clone turned up once. The rearrangement uses TRBV27 and TRBJ1-3, with D hard to call. This CDR3 is 14 amino acids long. Deletions cut 6 bases from V and 0 bases from J, with 9 bases between. Germline loops: CDR1 MNHEY, CDR2 SMNVEV (reference sequence). The CDR3: CASSMKSSGNTIYF. The CDR3 DNA reads TGTGCCAGCAGCATGAAGAGCTCTGGAAACACCATATATTTT.

The chain is built from TRBV29-1 and TRBJ2-2; D gene ambiguous. The CDR3 is made up of 12 amino acids. V lost 4 bases to trimming and J lost 1 base, with 4 bases between them. Per the germline V gene, CDR1 is SQVTM and CDR2 is ANQGSEA. The CDR3 loop is CSVAENTGELFF. The CDR3 bases are TGCAGCGTTGCAGAGAACACCGGGGAGCTGTTTTTT.